This TCR beta chain was profiled in a study of glioma-infiltrating T cells. Study-level information: WHO grade II oligodendrogliomas or astrocytomas, plus non-recurrent WHO grade IV glioblastomas, were sampled. Whole-study results and caveats: Very few CDR3 sequences were shared between tissue and blood. Tissue-blood divergence was below expectation in non-neoplastic patients, above in gliomas.

Unmatched junction bases numbered 5, after V lost 0 bases and J lost 0 bases. The CDR3 totals 16 residues. The germline V gene has CDR1 SNHLY and CDR2 FYNNEI. On this clonotype: The antigen remains undetermined.

The iRepertoire nested amplicon-rescue multiplex PCR amplified TCR alpha and beta CDR3s from RNA. Via MiXCR, TCRdb re-called the multiplex PCR reads, giving one row per CDR3 protein. This table holds about 380,000 distinct CDR3 sequences, about 40% found once. The specimen was glioma tissue, nonneoplastic brain tissue, or PBMCs (not recorded which). The rearrangement links TRBV2 to TRBJ2-7; 7 bases are shared with TRBD2. This clonotype was obtained from a human donor with low-grade glioma or glioblastoma, undergoing nonglioma brain surgery, or in good health (not recorded which). The chain's CDR3 is CASSEAGGSSSYEQYF. As DNA, the CDR3 is TGTGCCAGCAGTGAAGCGGGGGGGTCGAGCTCCTACGAGCAGTACTTC.